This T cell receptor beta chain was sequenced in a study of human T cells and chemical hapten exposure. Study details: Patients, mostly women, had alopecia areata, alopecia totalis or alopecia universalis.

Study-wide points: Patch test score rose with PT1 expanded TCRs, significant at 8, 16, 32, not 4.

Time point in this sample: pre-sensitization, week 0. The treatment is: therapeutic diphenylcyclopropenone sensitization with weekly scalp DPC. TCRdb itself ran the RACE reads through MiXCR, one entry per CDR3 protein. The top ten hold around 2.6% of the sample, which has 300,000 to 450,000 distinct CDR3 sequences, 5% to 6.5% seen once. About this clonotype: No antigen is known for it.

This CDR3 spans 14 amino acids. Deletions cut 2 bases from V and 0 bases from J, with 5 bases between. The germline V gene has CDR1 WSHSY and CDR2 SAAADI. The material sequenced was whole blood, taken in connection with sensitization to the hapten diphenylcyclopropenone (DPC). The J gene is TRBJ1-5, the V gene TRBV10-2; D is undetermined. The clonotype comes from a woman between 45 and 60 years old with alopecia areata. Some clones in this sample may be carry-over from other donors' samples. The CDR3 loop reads CASSETASNQPQHF. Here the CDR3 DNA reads TGCGCCAGCAGTGAGACGGCTAGCAATCAGCCCCAGCATTTT.